The clone carrying this T cell receptor (beta chain) was observed once. The sample comes from a study of T cell changes during pregnancy in multiple sclerosis. The protocol was immunoSEQ multiplex PCR, while the TCRdb copy is restricted to in-frame clones and leaves out a portion. The sample comprises 36,000 or so clones, around 92% of which are singletons, and roughly 1.2% rests with the top ten. Material for sequencing was PBMCs (not recorded whether the cells were cultured). The source of this sequence is a female donor with multiple sclerosis, enrolled in a pregnancy study.

CDR3 DNA sequence: TGTGCCAGCAGAAGGGACAGGGGTACGTCCGGGGAGCTGTTTTTT. It encodes CASRRDRGTSGELFF. The V gene is TRBV6-5, the J gene TRBJ2-2; 10 bases match TRBD1. Germline V gene data show CDR1 as MNHEY and CDR2 as SVGAGI. V gave up 6 bases and J gave up 6 bases; unmatched junction bases: 7. The CDR3 is 15 amino acids.